This TCR beta chain is from a study of beta chain features in type 1 diabetes. Background on the study: Sorted cells, about 98,000,000 in number, were examined across all samples. Broader study findings: The naive, central memory and Treg TCRB repertoires of patients appeared to be more similar to one another than those of healthy donors. A moderate, significant TCRB CDR3 shortening appeared in type 1 diabetes across four CD4+ subsets. Patients with type 1 diabetes carried fewer insertions and had more deletions at their VDJ junctions.

The entirety of the isolated RNA underwent reverse transcription, so expressed TCRB transcripts were sequenced. The average read count of naive, central memory and regulatory T cell samples was approximately 3.5 million. Profiled with immunoSEQ multiplex PCR; TCRdb holds only in-frame clones, not every one. This table holds roughly 700,000 clones, around 15% found once. V was cut by 4 bases and J by 11 bases, with 17 bases left in between. The germline V gene has CDR1 GTSNPN and CDR2 SVGIG (reference sequence). The CDR3 is 12 residues long. This clone was seen a few times. The antigen is not known. The receptor was derived from a man in his late teens or twenties with type 1 diabetes. Source material: naive CD4+ T cells from blood. The chain joins TRBV30 to TRBJ2-5; possibly TRBD1 or TRBD2 for D (6 bases each). The CDR3 DNA reads TGTGCCTGGACCTCAGAAGGGGGGTTGCAGTACTTC. The encoded protein is CAWTSEGGLQYF.